Listed here are 5 T cell receptor beta chains from one sample, sequenced in a study of OX40 agonist ivuxolimab in advanced cancers. The table came from immunoSEQ multiplex PCR; TCRdb's copy has only in-frame clones and leaves some out. The repertoire has tens of thousands of clones, approximately 85% of them found once; the top ten carry roughly 2.2%. This material consisted of CD4+ or CD8+ T cells sorted from blood, taken in a trial of the OX40 agonist ivuxolimab. These receptors came from an adult with an advanced solid tumor such as melanoma, head and neck, liver or kidney cancer.

The chain combines TRBV30 with TRBJ1-4; D ambiguous. The CDR3 is made up of 13 amino acids. Germline CDR1 GTSNPN, CDR2 SVGIG (reference sequence). The V gene lost 0 bases and the J gene lost 8 bases, with 10 bases spanning the gap. CDR3 region: CAWSVPYPEKLFF. CDR3 DNA sequence: TGTGCCTGGAGTGTACCTTATCCGGAAAAACTGTTTTTT.

The V call is TRBV30, the J call TRBJ2-7; maybe TRBD2 (6 bases). V lost 3 bases, J lost 4 bases, and 13 bases lay in between. The length of the CDR3 is 13 residues. Looked up from germline, CDR1 is GTSNPN and CDR2 is SVGIG (reference sequence). The CDR3: CAWRGRGLYEQYF. The CDR3 coding sequence is TGTGCCTGGAGGGGAAGGGGACTTTACGAGCAGTACTTC.

This clone was counted once. The rearrangement links TRBV9 to TRBJ2-5; D is uncertain. Germline V gene lookup returns CDR1 SGDLS and CDR2 YYNGEE. The V end lost 1 base, the J end lost 5 bases, and 12 bases lay between the germline ends. This CDR3 contains 14 residues. The CDR3 DNA reads TGTGCCAGCAGCGTACCGATGACGTGGGAGACCCAGTACTTC. Translation gives CASSVPMTWETQYF. Supplemented by reference TRBV9 and TRBJ2-5, the full variable domain reads DSGVTQTPKHLITATGQRVTLRCSPRSGDLSVYWYQQSLDQGLQFLIQYYNGEERAKGNILERFSAQQFPDLHSELNLSSLELGDSALYFCASSVPMTWETQYFGPGTRLLVL.

CDR3 nucleotide sequence: TGTGCCTGGAGTGTTACCGGGACAGCCACCTACGAGCAGTACTTC. Its protein is CAWSVTGTATYEQYF. The chain links TRBV30 to TRBJ2-7, with TRBD1 matching 7 bases. Germline CDR1 reads GTSNPN; CDR2 reads SVGIG (reference sequence). This CDR3 comprises 15 residues. V was clipped by 0 bases and J by 2 bases; unmatched bases: 7.

V and J are TRBV28 and TRBJ1-6, with 8 bases that match TRBD1. CDR3 length: 18 residues. After removal of 2 bases from V and 0 bases from J, the junction contained 6 bases not matched to a gene. Germline CDR1 is MDHEN and CDR2 is SYDVKM. The CDR3 sequence: CASSLPRQGSSYNSPLHF. DNA of the CDR3: TGTGCCAGCAGTTTACCTCGACAGGGGAGCTCCTATAATTCACCCCTCCACTTT.